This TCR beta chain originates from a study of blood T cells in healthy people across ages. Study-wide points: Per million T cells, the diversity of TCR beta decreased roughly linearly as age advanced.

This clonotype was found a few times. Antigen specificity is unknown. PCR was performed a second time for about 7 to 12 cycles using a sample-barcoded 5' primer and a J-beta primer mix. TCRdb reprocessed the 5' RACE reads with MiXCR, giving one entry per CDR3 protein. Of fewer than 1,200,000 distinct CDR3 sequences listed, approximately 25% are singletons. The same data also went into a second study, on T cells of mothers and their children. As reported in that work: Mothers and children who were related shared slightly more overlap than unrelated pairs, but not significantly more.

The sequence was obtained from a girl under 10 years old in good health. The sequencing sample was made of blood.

Here the CDR3 reads CASSLLKNEQYF. The CDR3 bases are TGCGCCAGCAGCCTCTTGAAGAACGAGCAGTACTTC. This chain joins TRBV5-1 and TRBJ2-5; D call uncertain. Gene TRBJ2-7 matches the end of the DNA better, so the J call may be wrong. CDR1 is SGHRS, CDR2 YFSETQ, per germline. CDR3 length equals 12 residues.